The clone carrying this TCR beta chain was counted only a few times. Its matching antigen is unknown. The entry originates in a study of spatial heterogeneity in lung cancer. Background on the study: Unique TCR and UMI combinations averaged more than ten appearances each in raw reads. The study, taken as a whole, reports: At resection, ubiquitous expanded tumor TCRs appeared in blood more than at follow-up.

Time point of the sample: sample taken at primary tumor resection. Tumor, nontumor lung or frozen PBMC supplied whole RNA, sequenced without sorting. Each TCR cDNA molecule bore a unique molecular identifier. TCRdb analysed the 5' RACE reads with MiXCR anew, one entry per CDR3 protein. Counted here are under 40,000 distinct CDR3 sequences, around 5.8% occurring once; the ten biggest clones make up roughly 10%. Per the germline V gene, CDR1 is SGHAT and CDR2 is FQNNGV. With V trimmed by 5 bases and J by 8 bases, 4 bases remained unmatched. This CDR3 has 12 residues. This clonotype originated in a male donor with early-stage non-small cell lung cancer. The specimen was PBMCs, collected at surgery. V is TRBV11-2 and J is TRBJ1-2, with 8 bases matching TRBD1. CDR3 residues: CASSQGARGYTF. Here the CDR3 DNA reads TGTGCCAGCAGCCAGGGGGCGCGAGGCTACACCTTC.